One sample yielded the 28 T cell receptor beta chains listed below, sequenced in a study of Graves' ophthalmopathy and Graves' hyperthyroidism. RNA transcripts provided the template for amplifying TCR beta CDR3 regions. HTBI-primed first-round RT-PCR preceded second-round multiplex PCR. MiXCR, applied by TCRdb to the multiplex PCR reads, yields one record per CDR3 protein. The table lists about 620,000 distinct CDR3 sequences, around a fifth of them singletons. The source material was peripheral blood. These receptors were collected from a woman aged 18-29 years with stable Graves' hyperthyroidism. Some clones in this sample may be carry-over from other donors' samples.

CDR3 nucleotides: TGTGCCAGTAGCCCCAGGGCAGGGGCGAACACTGAAGCTTTCTTT. Its translation: CASSPRAGANTEAFF. V is TRBV19 and J is TRBJ1-1; weak D call: TRBD1 (6 bases). The CDR3 extends over 15 amino acids. Germline assignment: CDR1 LNHDA and CDR2 SQIVND (reference sequence). V was shortened by 6 bases and J by 1 base, with 15 bases between the two germline ends. Full variable domain (rest looked up from reference TRBV19 and TRBJ1-1): DGGITQSPKYLFRKEGQNVTLSCEQNLNHDAMYWYRQDPGQGLRLIYYSQIVNDFQKGDIAEGYSVSREKKESFPLTVTSAQKNPTAFYLCASSPRAGANTEAFFGQGTRLTVV.

This clonotype was counted at least ten times. The chain recombines TRBV3-1 with TRBJ1-1; D call uncertain. The CDR3 consists of 14 residues. Germline-derived CDR1 and CDR2 are LGHDT and YNNKEL (reference sequence). V lost 4 bases, J lost 2 bases, and 11 bases lay in between. CDR3 residues: CASSRRVSNTEAFF. The CDR3 nucleotides are TGTGCCAGCAGCCGTCGGGTCAGCAACACTGAAGCTTTCTTT. The variable domain in full, completed from reference TRBV3-1 and TRBJ1-1, reads DTAVSQTPKYLVTQMGNDKSIKCEQNLGHDTMYWYKQDSKKFLKIMFSYNNKELIINETVPNRFSPKSPDKAHLNLHINSLELGDSAVYFCASSRRVSNTEAFFGQGTRLTVV.

The chain carries TRBV29-1 and TRBJ2-7; D is perhaps TRBD1 (5 bases). This CDR3 comprises 13 residues. Deletions cut 4 bases from V and 2 bases from J, with 12 bases between. CDR1 is SQVTM, CDR2 ANQGSEA, per germline. CDR3 sequence (DNA): TGCAGCGTTGGTCGCACAGGACCCTACGAGCAGTACTTC. This codes for CSVGRTGPYEQYF.

V and J are TRBV12-3 or TRBV12-4 and TRBJ1-6; possible D gene TRBD1, 6 bases. The CDR3 is made up of 16 amino acids. V dropped 2 bases and J dropped 7 bases, with 15 bases sitting between them. CDR3 DNA: TGTGCCAGCAGTTTAAATACGGGACACCAAAATTCACCCCTCCACTTT. Translating gives CASSLNTGHQNSPLHF.

This clonotype showed up many times. V and J are TRBV28 and TRBJ2-5; a possible D gene is TRBD2 (6 bases). The CDR3 has 17 amino acids. Trimming shortened V by 3 bases and J by 2 bases, and 19 bases separated the two germline ends. CDR1 is MDHEN, CDR2 SYDVKM, per germline. CDR3 in amino acids: CASSFEGTGFLQETQYF. The CDR3 bases are TGTGCCAGCAGTTTCGAAGGGACTGGATTCCTGCAAGAGACCCAGTACTTC. The full variable domain, in which reference TRBV28 and TRBJ2-5 provide the parts outside the CDR3, is DVKVTQSSRYLVKRTGEKVFLECVQDMDHENMFWYRQDPGLGLRLIYFSYDVKMKEKGDIPEGYSVSREKKERFSLILESASTNQTSMYLCASSFEGTGFLQETQYFGPGTRLLVL.

This clonotype was recorded many times. The chain has TRBV12-3 or TRBV12-4 and TRBJ1-2, with D unresolved. The CDR3 consists of 12 residues. V was shortened by 4 bases and J by 3 bases, with 6 bases between the two germline ends. DNA of the CDR3: TGTGCCAGCAGTTCGACACACTATGGCTACACCTTC. Protein: CASSSTHYGYTF.

The V gene is TRBV7-8, the J gene TRBJ2-2, with TRBD1 matching over 8 bases. The CDR3 covers 15 residues. Germline lookup yields CDR1 SGHVS and CDR2 FQNEAQ. V dropped 5 bases and J dropped 5; count of bases not matched to a gene: 7. The CDR3 DNA is TGTGCCAGCAGCCCTAGACAGGGGTGGACCGGGGAGCTGTTTTTT. Translation gives CASSPRQGWTGELFF.

The CDR3 region is CASSQAGQGTFIHGYTF. The CDR3 nucleotides are TGTGCCAGCAGCCAAGCAGGACAGGGTACGTTCATCCATGGCTACACCTTC. This chain uses TRBV3-1 with TRBJ1-2, with TRBD1 matching 8 bases. CDR1 and CDR2 from the germline V gene are LGHDT and YNNKEL (reference sequence). The junction had 13 bases not matched to a gene; V was cut back by 1 base and J by 6 bases. This CDR3 has 17 amino acids.

This clonotype was observed at least ten times. The chain recombines TRBV4-1 with TRBJ1-1; a possible D gene is TRBD1 (6 bases). Germline values: CDR1 MGHRA, CDR2 YSYEKL. The CDR3 sequence is 15 residues long. Between the trimmed V and J ends, which lost 9 bases and 5 bases, there was a span of 22 bases. CDR3 amino acids: CASLQDPTGWTEAFF. In nucleotides, the CDR3 is TGCGCCAGTCTACAAGACCCCACAGGGTGGACTGAAGCTTTCTTT.

Ten or more counts support this clonotype. The CDR3 region has the DNA TGTGCCAGCAGTCCACAAATCTCAAACTATGGCTACACCTTC. Its translation is CASSPQISNYGYTF. The J gene is TRBJ1-2, the V gene TRBV28, with D uncertain. CDR3 length: 14 residues. V was shortened by 5 bases and J by 2 bases, with 12 bases between the two germline ends. Per germline, CDR1 MDHEN and CDR2 SYDVKM.

This clonotype was observed at least ten times. The chain carries TRBV11-2 and TRBJ2-7; weak D call: TRBD2 (5 bases). Germline loops: CDR1 SGHAT, CDR2 FQNNGV. V lost 2 bases and J 2 bases, leaving 10 bases between the germline ends. This CDR3 has 14 amino acids. The CDR3 DNA reads TGTGCCAGCAGCTTAATCCACGGGACCTACGAGCAGTACTTC. It is translated as CASSLIHGTYEQYF.

This clonotype was recorded at least ten times. The J gene is TRBJ1-3, the V gene TRBV12-3 or TRBV12-4; D remains ambiguous. The CDR3 is 12 residues long. V lost 3 bases and J 6 bases, leaving 6 bases between the germline ends. The CDR3 loop reads CASSLSINTIYF. In nucleotides, the CDR3 is TGTGCCAGCAGTTTGAGTATAAACACCATATATTTT.

Concerning this clonotype: A much more abundant neighbour one base away suggests this may be a read error. The chain links TRBV12-3 or TRBV12-4 to TRBJ1-1; the match to TRBD1 covers 7 bases. V lost 5 bases, J lost 3 bases, and 3 bases stayed unmatched. The CDR3 loop spans 13 amino acids. The CDR3 protein is CASSPGTDTEAFF. DNA of the CDR3: TGTGCCAGCAGTCCCGGGACAGACACTGAAGCTTTCTTT.

Ten or more counts support this clonotype. The rearrangement links TRBV6-4 to TRBJ2-7; 11 nucleotides agree with TRBD2. With 6 bases clipped from V and 2 bases from J, the junction kept 15 bases outside the gene matches. CDR1 and CDR2 from the germline V gene are MRHNA and SNTAGT. This CDR3 is 18 amino acids long. CDR3 DNA: TGTGCCAGCAGACCGACCCTAAAAACTAGCGGGGGTACCTACGAGCAGTACTTC. Amino acid sequence: CASRPTLKTSGGTYEQYF.

This clonotype showed up just a few times. The CDR3 DNA reads TGTGCCAGCAGCGCAGGACAGGTGTCCTACGAGCAGTACTTC. This codes for CASSAGQVSYEQYF. The rearrangement uses TRBV9 and TRBJ2-7, with TRBD1 matching over 7 bases. The V gene end was trimmed by 3 bases and the J gene end by 1 base; junction bases not matched to a gene: 4. Germline loops: CDR1 SGDLS, CDR2 YYNGEE. This CDR3 spans 14 amino acids.

Ten or more counts support this clonotype. V and J are TRBV18 and TRBJ1-1; D gene ambiguous. V lost 8 bases and J 0 bases, leaving 10 bases between the germline ends. The CDR3 extends over 13 amino acids. From germline, CDR1 is KGHSH and CDR2 LQKENI. The CDR3 region is CASSPTLNTEAFF. The CDR3 DNA reads as TGTGCCAGCAGCCCCACCTTGAACACTGAAGCTTTCTTT.

The chain joins TRBV2 to TRBJ2-5, with TRBD2 as a possible D gene (6 bases). The CDR3 totals 12 residues. V was clipped by 8 bases and J by 5 bases, with 12 bases between them. The V gene's germline CDR1 is SNHLY and CDR2 FYNNEI. The CDR3 loop reads CASSGDGETQYF. CDR3 sequence (DNA): TGTGCCAGCTCGGGAGACGGGGAGACCCAGTACTTC. The whole variable domain, filled in from reference TRBV2 and TRBJ2-5, reads EPEVTQTPSHQVTQMGQEVILRCVPISNHLYFYWYRQILGQKVEFLVSFYNNEISEKSEIFDDQFSVERPDGSNFTLKIRSTKLEDSAMYFCASSGDGETQYFGPGTRLLVL.

The chain employs TRBV3-1 and TRBJ2-5; TRBD2 agrees at 11 bases. V gave up 1 base and J gave up 2 bases; unmatched junction bases: 9. CDR3 length: 18 amino acids. Germline V gives CDR1 LGHDT, CDR2 YNNKEL (reference sequence). In nucleotides, the CDR3 is TGTGCCAGCAGCCAAGTAGGAACTAGCGGGGGCCCACAAGAGACCCAGTACTTC. Its translation: CASSQVGTSGGPQETQYF.

The sample holds many counts of this clonotype. V gene TRBV6-5 combines with J gene TRBJ2-7; 12 bases line up with TRBD2. The germline V gene encodes CDR1 MNHEY and CDR2 SVGAGI. The trim removed 6 bases at V and 0 bases at J, leaving 6 bases unmatched. The CDR3 sequence is 16 residues long. CDR3 bases: TGTGCCAGCAGATACAGACTAGCGGGAGACTCCTACGAGCAGTACTTC. Its translation: CASRYRLAGDSYEQYF.

Comment on this clonotype: One end of the junction varies from germline; a read error may be responsible. The rearrangement joins TRBV13 to TRBJ1-5; D is unresolved. The CDR3 is 13 residues long. Germline values: CDR1 PRHDT, CDR2 FYEKMQ (reference sequence). The CDR3 is CASSFGGEQPQDF. The CDR3 nucleotides read TGTGCCAGCAGCTTCGGAGGCGAACAGCCCCAGGATTTT.

This clonotype has just a few counts. The chain has TRBV6-1 and TRBJ2-2; D ambiguous. Germline V gives CDR1 MNHNS, CDR2 SASEGT. V was cut by 3 bases and J by 8 bases, with 7 bases left in between. The CDR3 runs to 12 residues. The CDR3: CASSDKAGELFF. The CDR3 coding sequence is TGTGCCAGCAGTGATAAGGCGGGGGAGCTGTTTTTT.

A word on this clonotype: A single base separates this from a much larger clone, so it may be a read error. The chain links TRBV20-1 to TRBJ1-6; the D gene is possibly TRBD1 (5 bases). There are 15 residues in the CDR3. Germline lookup yields CDR1 DFQATT and CDR2 SNEGSKA (reference sequence). CDR3 nucleotide sequence: TGCAGTGCTAAGAAGGACAACAATCCTAATTCACACCTCCACTTT. This gives the protein CSAKKDNNPNSHLHF.

There are many counts of this clonotype. The rearrangement uses TRBV7-2 and TRBJ1-2; 12 bases line up with TRBD1. Germline CDR1 reads SGHTA; CDR2 reads FQGNSA. This CDR3 is 19 amino acids long. With V trimmed by 0 bases and J by 2 bases, 10 bases remained unmatched. The CDR3 spells CASSLAPAGTGGLNYGYTF. CDR3 nucleotide sequence: TGTGCCAGCAGCTTAGCTCCCGCGGGGACAGGGGGCCTGAACTATGGCTACACCTTC.

The chain is built from TRBV24-1 and TRBJ2-5; D is possibly TRBD1 (6 bases). The CDR3 consists of 17 residues. V lost 3 bases, J lost 5 bases, and 21 bases lay in between. From germline, CDR1 is KGHDR and CDR2 SFDVKD. The CDR3 reads CATSDPPTGLDGETQYF. Written as DNA, the CDR3 is TGTGCCACCAGTGATCCTCCGACAGGATTGGACGGGGAGACCCAGTACTTC.

The V call is TRBV7-9, the J call TRBJ2-6, with D unresolved. The CDR3 has 14 amino acids. Trimming shortened V by 7 bases and J by 0 bases, and 7 bases separated the two germline ends. Germline V CDR1 and CDR2: SEHNR, FQNEAQ (reference sequence). The CDR3 spells CASTQSSGANVLTF. CDR3 nucleotide sequence: TGTGCCAGCACCCAGTCCTCTGGGGCCAACGTCCTGACTTTC. The full variable domain, with the rest looked up from reference TRBV7-9 and TRBJ2-6, is DTGVSQNPRHKITKRGQNVTFRCDPISEHNRLYWYRQTLGQGPEFLTYFQNEAQLEKSRLLSDRFSAERPKGSFSTLEIQRTEQGDSAMYLCASTQSSGANVLTFGAGSRLTVL.

This clonotype was observed a handful of times. The V and J genes are TRBV6-2 or TRBV6-3 and TRBJ2-2; the match to TRBD2 covers 7 bases. There are 19 residues in the CDR3. The J segment lost 6 bases and the V segment lost 0 bases, leaving 16 bases of the junction unmatched. The germline gives CDR1 MNHEY, CDR2 SVGEGT. The CDR3 DNA reads as TGTGCCAGCAGTTACTCGAGTGTAGGACTAGAGTGGCTTTCCGGGGAGCTGTTTTTT. It translates to CASSYSSVGLEWLSGELFF.

This clonotype was counted a few times. This chain links TRBV12-3 or TRBV12-4 with TRBJ2-7; TRBD1 matches at 10 bases. With 6 bases clipped from V and 3 bases from J, the junction kept 11 bases outside the gene matches. CDR3 size: 16 residues. The CDR3 loop reads CASSSSLGTGDYEQYF. The CDR3 nucleotides are TGTGCCAGCAGCTCCAGCCTTGGGACAGGGGACTACGAGCAGTACTTC.

J is TRBJ2-7 and V is TRBV7-9, with D possibly TRBD1 on 6 matching bases. CDR1 SEHNR and CDR2 FQNEAQ come from the germline V gene (reference sequence). This CDR3 region has 12 residues. V lost 3 bases, J lost 12 bases, and 15 bases lay in between. The CDR3 sequence: CASSFIGTTLYF. The CDR3 DNA reads as TGTGCCAGCAGCTTTATAGGGACAACTCTGTACTTC. Full variable domain (missing parts from reference TRBV7-9 and TRBJ2-7): DTGVSQNPRHKITKRGQNVTFRCDPISEHNRLYWYRQTLGQGPEFLTYFQNEAQLEKSRLLSDRFSAERPKGSFSTLEIQRTEQGDSAMYLCASSFIGTTLYFGPGTRLTVT.